This TCR beta chain was sequenced for a study of post-analysis software for immune sequencing data (dated by TCRdb to the mid-2010s). At the level of the whole study: Relapsing-remitting, secondary progressive and progressive-relapsing multiple sclerosis were recorded as disease courses, and subtype annotation was lacking for some patients. The patient repertoires were compared against around 11 previously published healthy control repertoires obtained from donors aged roughly 6 to 28 years. A subset of samples was prepared in parallel using single-end sample barcoding, then pooled and co-amplified after Illumina adapter ligation. Paper-wide results and their limitations: Roughly 5 TRBV segments, including TRBV5-6, TRBV5-1 and TRBV20-1, were significantly more frequent in patients than controls. The multiple sclerosis patient group was slightly younger than the control group. Strong co-clustering of samples prepared in the same batch was shown by direct clustering with F measure, prompting a batch-effect correction. Multiple sclerosis patients had significantly lower normalized Chao1 diversity than controls, a result that suggests substantial peripheral T-cell clonal expansion.

The library was made by PCR. TCRdb records Illumina HiSeq 2500 as the sequencer. To reduce PCR and sequencing biases, unique molecular identifiers were built into the TCR beta cDNA libraries. Some 500,000 cDNA molecules were obtained per 1 to 10 million input T cells, so each molecule approximated one T cell. Patient libraries were prepared and sequenced with the same protocol used for the earlier healthy control dataset. Samples belonging to the same batch were prepared together, multiplexed and sequenced on a shared HiSeq lane. The paper's processing steps were these. Raw barcoded reads were processed with MIGEC, and single-read molecular identifier groups were discarded before consensus assembly and CDR3 extraction. Clonotype tables were post-analysed with VDJtools, normalizing diversity by down-sampling all datasets to the smallest sample size. In repertoire overlap clustering, CDR3 amino acid sequences, but not nucleotide sequences, were matched to correct batch-related cross-sample contamination. TCRdb handled the public reads itself, with Q25 trimming in fastp and clone calling in MiXCR, and kept productive beta chains. Duplicate CDR3 protein sequences are folded into a single record with the most common DNA and genes. These V and J calls originate from TCRdb's pipeline instead of the authors' own analysis. The sample table shows 350,000 to 450,000 distinct CDR3 sequences, and about a third are seen once. Of the sample, around 15% falls within the top ten clones.

To demonstrate the VDJtools post-analysis software, TCR beta repertoires were profiled from the peripheral blood of about 13 young patients with multiple sclerosis. The patients with multiple sclerosis were children and adolescents between roughly 6 and 17 years of age. V loses 5 bases of germline sequence and J loses 6 bases, and the interval between the two ends is 17 bases. The CDR3 measures 15 amino acids from cysteine to phenylalanine. Kept here is only the CDR3 DNA, which spans 45 bases and is read in frame from base 1. For this clonotype: What antigen it recognizes has not been identified. The input lacks base qualities; no much larger clone sits a single base away.

The sequenced material came from blood. In this chain, TRBV12-3 or TRBV12-4 is recombined with TRBJ1-5; 6 matching bases give a weak D call of TRBD1. This clonotype originated in a girl aged 5 to 17 with multiple sclerosis. The DNA sequence is TGTGCCAGCAGTAGGGACACGGACGAGAGTCAGCCCCAGCATTTT. It codes for CASSRDTDESQPQHF.